This T cell receptor beta chain is from a study of T cells in Graves' hyperthyroidism and ophthalmopathy. RNA transcripts served as the template for amplifying TCR beta CDR3 regions. The TCR CDR3 was amplified in a first-round RT-PCR using the HTBI primer set. In TCRdb, the multiplex PCR reads were re-called with MiXCR into one record per CDR3 protein. This table has about 720,000 distinct CDR3 sequences, approximately 16% appearing once. The sample holds many counts of this clonotype. Germline lookup yields CDR1 MDHEN and CDR2 SYDVKM. This CDR3 comprises 15 residues. V lost 10 bases and J lost 1; bases outside the gene matches: 7.

The chain is built from TRBV28 and TRBJ2-2; 9 bases line up with TRBD2. The receptor was isolated from a man younger than 30 with Graves' hyperthyroidism. Sample: blood. The CDR3 region has the DNA TGTGCCATCCAGAAAGCGGGAGGGAACACCGGGGAGCTGTTTTTT. Translated: CAIQKAGGNTGELFF. Variable domain in full (rest from reference TRBV28 and TRBJ2-2): DVKVTQSSRYLVKRTGEKVFLECVQDMDHENMFWYRQDPGLGLRLIYFSYDVKMKEKGDIPEGYSVSREKKERFSLILESASTNQTSMYLCAIQKAGGNTGELFFGEGSRLTVL.